This entry is about one TCR beta chain. The sample belongs to a study of control samples from healthy donors and cancer patients. The assay was immunoSEQ multiplex PCR, and TCRdb's table has in-frame clones only and misses some. Seen here are 100,000 to 150,000 clones, 75% to 95% observed once, and the top ten hold almost 2.5%. From germline, CDR1 is SNHLY and CDR2 FYNNEI. Losses at the gene ends were 4 bases for V and 2 bases for J; bases not matched to a gene: 0. This CDR3 has 14 residues. The sequence was collected from a man between 18 and 35 years old in good health. The sample was blood. The rearrangement uses TRBV2 and TRBJ2-1; TRBD2 aligns across 9 bases. This CDR3 reads CASSGTSAYNEQFF. The DNA for the CDR3 is TGTGCCAGCAGTGGGACTAGCGCCTACAATGAGCAGTTCTTC. Based on the CDR3 plus reference TRBV2 and TRBJ2-1, the full variable domain is EPEVTQTPSHQVTQMGQEVILRCVPISNHLYFYWYRQILGQKVEFLVSFYNNEISEKSEIFDDQFSVERPDGSNFTLKIRSTKLEDSAMYFCASSGTSAYNEQFFGPGTRLTVL.